Listed below are T cell receptor beta chains from one sample, sequenced in a study of siplizumab effects on memory and regulatory T cells. Profiling relied on immunoSEQ multiplex PCR, and the TCRdb table lists in-frame clones only, not all of them. The repertoire has approximately 70,000 clones, roughly nine tenths of them found once; the top ten carry approximately 30%. The sequenced material came from CD8+ T cells sorted from blood. Receptor source: a human donor in good health. Each CDR3 is given with its conserved first and last residue. D genes are given only for firm matches. For some rows the clone size is stated as once, few or many, or as a class when expanded; others skip it.

D gene | clone size | J gene | V gene | CDR3 DNA | CDR3 protein
. | . | TRBJ2-1 | TRBV5-1 | TGCGCCAGCAGTCCATGGGTGGGGAATGAGCAGTTCTTC | CASSPWVGNEQFF
. | few | TRBJ2-2 | TRBV6-1 | TGTGCCAGCATACAGGGCGTCGGTACCGGGGAGCTGTTTTTT | CASIQGVGTGELFF
. | . | TRBJ2-7 | TRBV4-1 | TGCGCCAGCAGCCAACCCGGGAGATTGTACGAGCAGTACTTC | CASSQPGRLYEQYF
. | . | TRBJ2-3 | TRBV21-1 | TGTGCCAGCAGCAAAAGGGGGACTAGCGGGGACACAGATACGCAGTATTTT | CASSKRGTSGDTDTQYF
. | . | TRBJ2-1 | TRBV19 | TGTGCCAGTAGTGGGACTACAGGGCCCTTAGTCGATGAGCAGTTCTTC | CASSGTTGPLVDEQFF
TRBD1 | . | TRBJ2-7 | TRBV7-9 | TGTGCCAGCAGCTCCGGACAGGGTTCCGAGCAGTACTTC | CASSSGQGSEQYF
. | . | TRBJ2-1 | TRBV27 | TGTGCCAGCAGTTTAGGGGGCTTGAATGAGTTCTTC | CASSLGGLNEFF
. | . | TRBJ1-6 | TRBV7-6 | TGTGCCAGCAGCCCCGGGGGGGCTAACGATTCACCCCTCCACTTT | CASSPGGANDSPLHF
. | . | TRBJ2-3 | TRBV14 | TGTGCCAGCAGCCACTGGATGGGGGCAGATACGCAGTATTTT | CASSHWMGADTQYF
. | . | TRBJ2-1 | TRBV27 | TGTGCCAGCAGTCCCCAAGCGGTCCGAGCTTACAATGAGCAGTTCTTC | CASSPQAVRAYNEQFF
TRBD2 | . | TRBJ2-3 | TRBV13 | TGTGCCAGCAGCTTACTGGGGCTAGCGGGAGCTGAGGGCACAGATACGCAGTATTTT | CASSLLGLAGAEGTDTQYF
TRBD2 | . | TRBJ2-2 | TRBV4-2 | TGTGCCAGCAGCCCCTTGGGCGGGAGTGACACCGGGGAGCTGTTTTTT | CASSPLGGSDTGELFF
TRBD2 | . | TRBJ2-2 | TRBV7-9 | TGTGCCAGCAGCTTAGGGGCTAGCGGGAGTTCCGGGGAGCTGTTTTTT | CASSLGASGSSGELFF
. | . | TRBJ2-5 | TRBV2 | TGTGCCAGCAGTGAGGGCAGAGGGGAGACCCAGTACTTC | CASSEGRGETQYF
TRBD2 | . | TRBJ2-3 | TRBV27 | TGTGCCAGCAGTCCCCGCGAGGTCGGGGGGGGAGTTGGGAGCACAGATACGCAGTATTTT | CASSPREVGGGVGSTDTQYF
. | . | TRBJ1-1 | TRBV6-6 | TGTGCCAGCAGTTACACCGCCCAGGGTGAAGCTTTCTTT | CASSYTAQGEAFF
TRBD2 | once | TRBJ2-3 | TRBV6-6 | TGTGCCAGCAGCAACATTCGACTAGCTAGCACAGATACGCAGTATTTT | CASSNIRLASTDTQYF